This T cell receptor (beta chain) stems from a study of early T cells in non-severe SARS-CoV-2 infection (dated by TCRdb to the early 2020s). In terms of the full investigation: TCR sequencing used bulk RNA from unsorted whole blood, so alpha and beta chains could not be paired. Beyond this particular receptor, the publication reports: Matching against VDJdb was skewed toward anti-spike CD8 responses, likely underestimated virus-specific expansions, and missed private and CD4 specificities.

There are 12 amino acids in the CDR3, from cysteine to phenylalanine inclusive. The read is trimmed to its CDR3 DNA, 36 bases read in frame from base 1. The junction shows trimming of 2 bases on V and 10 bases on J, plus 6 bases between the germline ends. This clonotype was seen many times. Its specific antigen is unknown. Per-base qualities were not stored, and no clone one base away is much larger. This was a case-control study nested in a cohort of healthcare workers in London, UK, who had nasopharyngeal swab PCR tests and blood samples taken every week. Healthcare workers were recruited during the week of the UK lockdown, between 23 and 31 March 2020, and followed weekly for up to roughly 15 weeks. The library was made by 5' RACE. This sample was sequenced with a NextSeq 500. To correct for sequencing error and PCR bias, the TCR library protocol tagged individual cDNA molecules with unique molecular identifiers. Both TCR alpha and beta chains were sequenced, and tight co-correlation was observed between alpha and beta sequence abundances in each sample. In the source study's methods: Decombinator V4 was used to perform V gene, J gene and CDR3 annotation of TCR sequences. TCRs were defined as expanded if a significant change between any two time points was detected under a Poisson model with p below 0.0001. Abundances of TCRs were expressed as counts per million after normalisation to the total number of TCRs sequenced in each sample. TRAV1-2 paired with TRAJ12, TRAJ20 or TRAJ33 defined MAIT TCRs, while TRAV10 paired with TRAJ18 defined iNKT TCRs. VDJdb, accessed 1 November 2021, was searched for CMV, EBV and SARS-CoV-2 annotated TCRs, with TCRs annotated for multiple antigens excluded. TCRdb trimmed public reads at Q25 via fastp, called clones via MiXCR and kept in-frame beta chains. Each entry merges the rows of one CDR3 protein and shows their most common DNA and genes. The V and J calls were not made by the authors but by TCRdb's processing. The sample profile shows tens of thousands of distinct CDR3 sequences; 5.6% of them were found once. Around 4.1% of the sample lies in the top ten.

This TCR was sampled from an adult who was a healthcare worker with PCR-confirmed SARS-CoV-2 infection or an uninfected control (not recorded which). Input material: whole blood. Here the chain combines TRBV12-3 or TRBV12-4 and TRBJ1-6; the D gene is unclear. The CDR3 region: CASSLFNSPLHF. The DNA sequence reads TGTGCCAGCAGTTTATTCAACTCACCCCTCCACTTT.